Presented here are 3 T cell receptor beta chains from one specimen sequenced in a study of blood T cell repertoires in COVID-19 (dated by TCRdb to 2019 to 2021). Library preparation used the immunoSEQ multiplex PCR assay. TCRdb's version of the immuneACCESS table is confined to in-frame rearrangements and falls short of the full clone set. An unresolved V gene accounts for under half of the shortfall where checked; the remainder is of unknown origin. Present in this sample are about 110,000 clones, 60% to 85% of which were seen just once. 1.5% to 2% of the sample rests with the top ten. What was sequenced was peripheral blood. All receptors derive from a woman aged 40 to 50 with acute or convalescent COVID-19.

For the CDR3, the DNA is TGCGCCAGCAGCTTGGACAGCTACACAGATACGCAGTATTTT. Translated, it gives CASSLDSYTDTQYF. The V gene is TRBV5-1, the J gene TRBJ2-3; D is ambiguous. Looked up from germline, CDR1 is SGHRS and CDR2 is YFSETQ. The CDR3 is 14 amino acids. V was trimmed by 0 bases and J by 2 bases, leaving 7 bases between them.

V usage is TRBV19 and J usage is TRBJ1-5; possibly TRBD1 for D (6 bases). Germline values: CDR1 LNHDA, CDR2 SQIVND (reference sequence). This CDR3 has 13 amino acids. Trimming pared 6 bases from V and 0 bases from J, leaving 6 bases between. The CDR3 DNA follows: TGTGCCAGTAGGGACAGTAGCAATCAGCCCCAGCATTTT. Translating it yields CASRDSSNQPQHF.

The chain has TRBV5-1 and TRBJ2-7, with D perhaps matching TRBD1 (6 bases). V was clipped by 7 bases and J by 4 bases, with 15 bases between them. Per germline, CDR1 SGHRS and CDR2 YFSETQ. The CDR3 totals 13 residues. CDR3 residues: CASSLKGDYEQYF. CDR3 coding DNA: TGCGCCAGCTCCCTGAAGGGGGATTACGAGCAGTACTTC. Full variable domain (remainder filled in from reference TRBV5-1 and TRBJ2-7): KAGVTQTPRYLIKTRGQQVTLSCSPISGHRSVSWYQQTPGQGLQFLFEYFSETQRNKGNFPGRFSGRQFSNSRSEMNVSTLELGDSALYLCASSLKGDYEQYFGPGTRLTVT.